This TCR beta chain is from a study of T cell repertoires in cytomegalovirus infection. Background on the study: Public TCR beta signature analysis indicated the presence of both CMV infection and matching HLA type.

CDR3 length equals 15 residues. Per the germline V gene, CDR1 is SGHKS and CDR2 is YYEKEE (reference sequence). J lost 4 bases, V lost 5 bases, and 12 bases had no gene match. TCRdb re-called the reads with MiXCR, one entry per CDR3 protein. The repertoire holds about 570,000 distinct CDR3 sequences, approximately 40% seen once, with 48% in the top ten. On this clonotype itself: Its antigen is still unknown.

The chain carries TRBV5-5 and TRBJ2-7, with 7 bases fitting TRBD1. The TCR was taken from a human donor in good health (CMV status not recorded). Some clones in this sample may be carry-over from other donors' samples. The specimen was cultured PBMCs, collected from culture after CMV antigen stimulation. The CDR3 loop is CASRETGQRWYEQYF. For the CDR3, the DNA is TGTGCCAGCAGGGAAACGGGACAGAGGTGGTACGAGCAGTACTTC.